Reported below is one TCR beta chain. This CDR3 comprises 16 residues. The V gene end was trimmed by 5 bases and the J gene end by 7 bases; junction bases not matched to a gene: 12. The germline CDR1 and CDR2 sequences are SEHNR and FQNEAQ (reference sequence). This sample is part of a study of spatial heterogeneity in lung cancer. Across the whole study: Sequenced were any available follow-up PBMC samples, which had been obtained a median of approximately 2 years after resection.

Each TCR cDNA molecule carried a unique molecular identifier. TCRdb redid the calling of the 5' RACE reads with MiXCR, one entry per CDR3 protein. The data show more than 30,000 distinct CDR3 sequences, under 11% seen once. This sample's time point: blood at routine non-recurrence follow-up after resection. Researchers sequenced whole RNA taken from tumor, nontumor lung or frozen PBMC without sorting. The source was PBMCs, collected at follow-up. The chain joins TRBV7-9 to TRBJ2-1; 9 positions match TRBD2. The sequence derives from a female donor with early-stage non-small cell lung cancer. This CDR3 is CASSPNSGGPLNEQFF. CDR3 nucleotides: TGTGCCAGCAGCCCGAACAGCGGGGGGCCTCTAAATGAGCAGTTCTTC.